This T cell receptor beta chain was retrieved from a study of tumor-infiltrating lymphocytes in primary liver carcinoma. Whole-study findings and limits: Blood's top-250-clone fraction was significantly lower than that of tumors (p = 0.039).

Co-extraction of RNA and DNA was performed on about 19-30 mg of unsorted bulk tissue. V was pared by 4 bases and J by 7 bases, with 7 bases of the junction left unmatched. CDR1 and CDR2 from the germline V gene are SGHAT and FQNNGV. CDR3 size: 14 residues. About this clonotype itself: Antigen: not known. One base away lies a much larger clone, so this may be a sequencing read error.

Using a constant-region primer together with ProtoScript II reverse transcriptase, TCR beta cDNA was made from roughly 500 ng of total RNA. Construction of TCR beta libraries relied on three successive nested multiplex PCR rounds employing slightly modified ARM-PCR. The first two PCR rounds used TRBV1-TRBV30 primers with a Cbeta primer, 9 to 11 cycles each. A single record per CDR3 protein comes from TCRdb applying MiXCR to the multiplex PCR reads. The sample holds about 75,000 distinct CDR3 sequences, roughly 72% seen once. Sequenced material: tumor-adjacent normal liver tissue. The TCR was taken from a man aged 35 to 55 with primary liver carcinoma and hepatitis B virus infection. V and J are TRBV11-2 and TRBJ2-5, with 9 bases fitting TRBD2. The CDR3 sequence: CASSSASGTRTQYF. The CDR3 DNA follows: TGTGCCAGCAGCTCAGCTAGCGGGACTAGGACCCAGTACTTC.